The T cell receptor (beta chain) described here comes from a study of blood T cell repertoires in COVID-19. Background on the study: Collection of acute and convalescent COVID-19 samples took place in the United States, Italy and Spain. PBMCs, B-cell-depleted T cells, or T cells were the source of the cDNA or gDNA that made up the material.

The method was immunoSEQ multiplex PCR; TCRdb's version includes in-frame clones alone and lacks a portion of them. The sample has approximately 260,000 clones; approximately 88% are singletons. Germline-derived CDR1 and CDR2 are SQVTM and ANQGSEA. Deletions cut 6 bases from V and 2 bases from J, with 11 bases between. The CDR3 covers 13 residues. The TCR originated in a man aged 45-65 years with acute or convalescent COVID-19. The chain links TRBV29-1 to TRBJ1-3; D is unclear. Sequencing was carried out using peripheral blood. CDR3 loop: CSVEDETGNTIYF. CDR3 coding DNA: TGCAGCGTGGAGGACGAGACTGGAAACACCATATATTTT.